The clone carrying this T cell receptor beta chain was recorded once. The CDR3 extends over 15 amino acids. V was pared by 4 bases and J by 1 base, with 14 bases between. The germline CDR1 and CDR2 sequences are SNHLY and FYNNEI. This sample is part of a study of radiotherapy plus CTLA-4 blockade in lung cancer. Profiling relied on immunoSEQ multiplex PCR, and the TCRdb table lists in-frame clones only, not all of them. The sample contains 70,000 to 90,000 clones, under 85% of which appear only once. The source was peripheral blood, collected from a patient treated with radiotherapy plus ipilimumab. The TCR comes from a human donor with non-small cell lung cancer who had stable disease on radiotherapy plus ipilimumab. This chain connects TRBV2 to TRBJ2-7; D is ambiguous. The CDR3 coding sequence is TGTGCCAGCAGTGGGGAAGGAGTTCCTTCCTACGAGCAGTACTTC. It specifies CASSGEGVPSYEQYF.